The 9 T cell receptor beta chains reported below all come from one sample, sequenced in a study of identical twins. MiXCR, run by TCRdb on the 5' RACE reads, gives a single entry per CDR3 protein. The table records roughly 250,000 distinct CDR3 sequences, 11% to 15% of them present only once. The specimen was memory (CD45RO+) T cells sorted from blood. The source of these receptors is a woman aged 18-29 years in good health.

This chain uses TRBV9 with TRBJ1-2; TRBD1 is a possible D gene (5 bases). Trimming removed 0 bases from V and 4 bases from J, with 10 bases in between. CDR1 and CDR2 (germline): SGDLS, YYNGEE. This CDR3 is 14 amino acids long. This CDR3 reads CASSVDAGGYGYTF. The CDR3 DNA reads TGTGCCAGCAGCGTAGACGCGGGGGGCTATGGCTACACCTTC.

This clonotype was detected a few times. The chain carries TRBV10-3 and TRBJ1-6; no firm D call. Germline assignment: CDR1 ENHRY and CDR2 SYGVKD. Trimming shortened V by 8 bases and J by 7 bases, and 15 bases separated the two germline ends. The CDR3 is 14 residues long. The CDR3 sequence: CAIRGHLKNSPLHF. The CDR3 DNA sequence: TGTGCCATCCGAGGGCACCTGAAAAATTCACCCCTCCACTTT.

In its sample, this clonotype was seen a few times. The V gene is TRBV12-3 or TRBV12-4, the J gene TRBJ2-7; 8 nucleotides align to TRBD2. V shed 6 bases and J 1 base; nucleotides not matched to a gene: 5. This CDR3 has 14 amino acids. DNA of the CDR3: TGTGCCAGCAGCCCCGGGACTAGTTCCTACGAGCAGTACTTC. This codes for CASSPGTSSYEQYF.

This clonotype has more than one count but fewer than ten. The chain carries TRBV7-9 and TRBJ1-1, with D possibly TRBD1 on 5 matching bases. V lost 7 bases and J 10 bases, leaving 19 bases between the germline ends. The V gene's germline CDR1 is SEHNR and CDR2 FQNEAQ (reference sequence). The CDR3 spans 13 residues. CDR3 amino acids: CASNLDGTGAAFF. CDR3 coding DNA: TGTGCCAGCAACCTCGATGGGACGGGAGCAGCTTTCTTT.

This chain links TRBV7-9 with TRBJ1-2, with 9 bases matching TRBD1. J was trimmed by 0 bases and V by 6 bases; bases with no gene match: 11. This CDR3 has 17 residues. Germline CDR1 SEHNR, CDR2 FQNEAQ (reference sequence). CDR3 region: CASRPTYRGQANYGYTF. The DNA for the CDR3 is TGTGCCAGCAGACCAACGTACAGGGGGCAGGCTAACTATGGCTACACCTTC.

This rearrangement joins TRBV7-8 to TRBJ1-6; D is unresolved. The CDR3 spans 17 residues. The V gene's germline CDR1 is SGHVS and CDR2 FQNEAQ. V gave up 4 bases and J gave up 0 bases, with 13 bases separating them. The CDR3 spells CASSSLDTSSYNSPLHF. CDR3 sequence (DNA): TGTGCCAGCAGCTCCCTAGACACGAGCTCCTATAATTCACCCCTCCACTTT.

V usage is TRBV5-6 and J usage is TRBJ2-5, with D unresolved. Germline lookup yields CDR1 SGHDT and CDR2 YYEEEE. The CDR3 is made up of 12 amino acids. V lost 0 bases to trimming and J lost 5 bases, with 5 bases between them. For the CDR3, the DNA is TGTGCCAGCAGCTTGGTCTCGGAGACCCAGTACTTC. It is translated as CASSLVSETQYF. Full variable domain (outside the CDR3, taken from reference TRBV5-6 and TRBJ2-5): DAGVTQSPTHLIKTRGQQVTLRCSPKSGHDTVSWYQQALGQGPQFIFQYYEEEERQRGNFPDRFSGHQFPNYSSELNVNALLLGDSALYLCASSLVSETQYFGPGTRLLVL.

A few counts support this clonotype. V is TRBV6-2 or TRBV6-3 and J is TRBJ2-3; 7 bases line up with TRBD2. The V segment lost 2 bases and the J segment 4 bases; nucleotides outside the gene matches: 3. The germline V gene has CDR1 MNHEY and CDR2 SVGEGT. This CDR3 has 14 amino acids. The CDR3 sequence is CASSYGRESDTQYF. The CDR3 bases are TGTGCCAGCAGTTACGGGCGGGAGTCAGATACGCAGTATTTT.

This clonotype occurred a few times. J is TRBJ1-1 and V is TRBV20-1; tentative D call: TRBD1 (5 bases). Trimming pared 7 bases from V and 3 bases from J, leaving 12 bases between. Germline V gives CDR1 DFQATT, CDR2 SNEGSKA (reference sequence). The CDR3 is 12 residues long. CDR3 amino acids: CSGTGGHTEAFF. In nucleotides, the CDR3 is TGCAGTGGGACGGGGGGTCACACTGAAGCTTTCTTT.